This paragraph reports one T cell receptor beta chain. The sample originates from a study of control samples from healthy donors and cancer patients. Measured with immunoSEQ multiplex PCR; TCRdb has only the in-frame clones, and not every one. The table has 170,000 or so clones, approximately 94% seen once. The source material was blood. The clonotype was recovered from a woman younger than 35 in good health.

The CDR3 reads CASSQSNEQFF. Here the CDR3 DNA reads TGTGCCAGCAGCCAAAGCAATGAGCAGTTCTTC. This rearrangement joins TRBV7-2 to TRBJ2-1; D call uncertain. This CDR3 region has 11 residues. Germline CDR1 is SGHTA and CDR2 is FQGNSA. V lost 5 bases and J lost 6, with 5 bases in between.